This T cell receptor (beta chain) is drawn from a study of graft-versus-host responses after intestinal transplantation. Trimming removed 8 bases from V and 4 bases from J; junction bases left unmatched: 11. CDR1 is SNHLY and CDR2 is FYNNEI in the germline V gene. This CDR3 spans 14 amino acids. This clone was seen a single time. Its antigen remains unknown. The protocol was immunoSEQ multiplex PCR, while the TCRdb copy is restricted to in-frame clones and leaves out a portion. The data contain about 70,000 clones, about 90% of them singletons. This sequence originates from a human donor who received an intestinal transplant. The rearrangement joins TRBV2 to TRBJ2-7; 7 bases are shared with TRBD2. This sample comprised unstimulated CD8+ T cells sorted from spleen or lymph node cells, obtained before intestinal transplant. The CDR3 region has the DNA TGTGCCAGCGGGCCGGGAGGAGGGATATACGAGCAGTACTTC. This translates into CASGPGGGIYEQYF.